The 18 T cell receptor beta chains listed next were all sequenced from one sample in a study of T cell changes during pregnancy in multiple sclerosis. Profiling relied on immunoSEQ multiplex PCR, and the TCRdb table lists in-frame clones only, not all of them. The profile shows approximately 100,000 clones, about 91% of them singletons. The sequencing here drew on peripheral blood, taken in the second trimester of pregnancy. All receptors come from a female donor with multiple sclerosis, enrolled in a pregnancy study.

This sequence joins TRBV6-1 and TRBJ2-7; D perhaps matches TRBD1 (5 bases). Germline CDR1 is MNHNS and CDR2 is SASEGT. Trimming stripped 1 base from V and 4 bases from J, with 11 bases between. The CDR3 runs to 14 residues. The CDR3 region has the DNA TGTGCCAGCAGTGAAGGGCGACAGAATTACGAGCAGTACTTC. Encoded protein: CASSEGRQNYEQYF.

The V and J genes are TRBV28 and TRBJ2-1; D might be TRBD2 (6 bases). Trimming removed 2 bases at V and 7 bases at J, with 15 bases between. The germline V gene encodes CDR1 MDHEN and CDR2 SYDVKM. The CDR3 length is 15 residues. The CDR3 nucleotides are TGTGCCAGCAGTTTAGGCGGGGTCATTGGGAATGAGCAGTTCTTC. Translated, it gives CASSLGGVIGNEQFF.

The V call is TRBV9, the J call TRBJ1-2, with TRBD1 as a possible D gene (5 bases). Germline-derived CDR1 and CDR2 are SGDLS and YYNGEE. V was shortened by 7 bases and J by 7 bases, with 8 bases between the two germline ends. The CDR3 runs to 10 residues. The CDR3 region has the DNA TGTGCCAGCTCAGGGCCTGGCTACACCTTC. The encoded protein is CASSGPGYTF.

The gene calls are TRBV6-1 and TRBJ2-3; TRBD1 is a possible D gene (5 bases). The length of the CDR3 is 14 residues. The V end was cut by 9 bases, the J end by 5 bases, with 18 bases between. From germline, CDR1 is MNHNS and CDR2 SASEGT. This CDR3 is CASQGGVTLDTQYF. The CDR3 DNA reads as TGTGCCAGTCAGGGTGGAGTCACGCTAGATACGCAGTATTTT.

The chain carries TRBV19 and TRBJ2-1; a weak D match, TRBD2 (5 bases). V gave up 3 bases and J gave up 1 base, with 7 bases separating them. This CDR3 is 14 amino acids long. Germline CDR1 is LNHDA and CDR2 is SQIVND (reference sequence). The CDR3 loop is CASSITGSYNEQFF. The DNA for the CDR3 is TGTGCCAGTAGTATTACGGGGTCCTACAATGAGCAGTTCTTC.

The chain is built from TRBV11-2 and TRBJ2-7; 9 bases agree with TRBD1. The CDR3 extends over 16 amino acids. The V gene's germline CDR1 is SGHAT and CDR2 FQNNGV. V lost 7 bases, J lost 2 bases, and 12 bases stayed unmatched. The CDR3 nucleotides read TGTGCCAGCAACCATCTTGGGACAGGGCCCCCCTACGAGCAGTACTTC. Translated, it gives CASNHLGTGPPYEQYF.

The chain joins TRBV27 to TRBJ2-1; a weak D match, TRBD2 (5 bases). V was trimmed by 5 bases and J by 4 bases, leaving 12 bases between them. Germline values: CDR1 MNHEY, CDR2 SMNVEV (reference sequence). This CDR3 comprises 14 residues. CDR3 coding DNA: TGTGCCAGCAGTGTGAAGGACTCATACAATGAGCAGTTCTTC. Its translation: CASSVKDSYNEQFF.

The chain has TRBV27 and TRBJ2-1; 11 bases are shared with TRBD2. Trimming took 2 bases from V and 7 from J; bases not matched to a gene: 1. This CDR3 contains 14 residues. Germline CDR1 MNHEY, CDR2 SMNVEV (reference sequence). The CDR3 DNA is TGTGCCAGCAGTTTAGTAGCGGGAGGGAATGAGCAGTTCTTC. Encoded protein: CASSLVAGGNEQFF.

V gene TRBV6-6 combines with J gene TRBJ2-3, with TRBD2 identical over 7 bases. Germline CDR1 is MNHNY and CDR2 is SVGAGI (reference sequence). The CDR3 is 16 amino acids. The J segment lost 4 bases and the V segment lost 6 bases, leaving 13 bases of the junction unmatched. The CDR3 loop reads CASSTEAGVVADTQYF. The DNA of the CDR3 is TGTGCCAGCAGCACGGAGGCGGGGGTCGTGGCAGATACGCAGTATTTT.

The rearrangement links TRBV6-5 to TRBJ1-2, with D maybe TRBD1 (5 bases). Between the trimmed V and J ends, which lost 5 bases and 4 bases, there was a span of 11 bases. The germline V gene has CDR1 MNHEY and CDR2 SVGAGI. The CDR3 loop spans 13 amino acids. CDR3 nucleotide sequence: TGTGCCAGCAGTGTCGGGCAGGGCTATGGCTACACCTTC. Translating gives CASSVGQGYGYTF.

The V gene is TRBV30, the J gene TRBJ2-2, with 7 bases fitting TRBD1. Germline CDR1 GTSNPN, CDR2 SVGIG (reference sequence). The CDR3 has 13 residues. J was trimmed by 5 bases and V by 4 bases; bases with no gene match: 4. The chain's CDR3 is CAWKLQGTGELFF. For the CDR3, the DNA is TGTGCCTGGAAGCTACAGGGGACCGGGGAGCTGTTTTTT.

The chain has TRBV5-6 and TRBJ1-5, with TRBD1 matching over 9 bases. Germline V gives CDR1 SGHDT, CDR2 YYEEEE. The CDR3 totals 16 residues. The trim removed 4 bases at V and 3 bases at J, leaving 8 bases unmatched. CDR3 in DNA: TGTGCCAGCAGCCGGGAGACAGGGGGTTCCAATCAGCCCCAGCATTTT. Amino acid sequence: CASSRETGGSNQPQHF.

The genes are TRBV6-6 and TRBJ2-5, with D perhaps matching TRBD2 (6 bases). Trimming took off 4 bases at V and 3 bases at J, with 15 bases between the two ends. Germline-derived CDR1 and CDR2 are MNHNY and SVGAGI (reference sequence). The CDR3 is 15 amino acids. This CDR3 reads CASSSLSGTKETQYF. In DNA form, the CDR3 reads TGTGCCAGCAGTTCCCTTAGCGGAACTAAAGAGACCCAGTACTTC.

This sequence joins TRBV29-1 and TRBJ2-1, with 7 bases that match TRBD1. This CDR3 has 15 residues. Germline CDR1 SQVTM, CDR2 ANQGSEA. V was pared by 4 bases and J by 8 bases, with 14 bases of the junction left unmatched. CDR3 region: CSVAWSFGQDHEQFF. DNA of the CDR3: TGCAGCGTTGCGTGGTCTTTCGGACAGGATCATGAGCAGTTCTTC.

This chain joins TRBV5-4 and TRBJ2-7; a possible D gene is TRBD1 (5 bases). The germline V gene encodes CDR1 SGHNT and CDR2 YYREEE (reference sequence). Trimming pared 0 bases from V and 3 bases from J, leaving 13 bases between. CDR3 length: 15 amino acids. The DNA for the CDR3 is TGTGCCAGCAGCTTGGAAAGGGGTTCCGTCTACGAGCAGTACTTC. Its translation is CASSLERGSVYEQYF.

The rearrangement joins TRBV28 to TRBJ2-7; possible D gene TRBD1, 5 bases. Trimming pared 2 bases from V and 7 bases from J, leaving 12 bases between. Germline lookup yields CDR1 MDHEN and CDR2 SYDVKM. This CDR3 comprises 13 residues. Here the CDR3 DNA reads TGTGCCAGCAGTTTAAGGACACTGACTGAGCAGTACTTC. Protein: CASSLRTLTEQYF. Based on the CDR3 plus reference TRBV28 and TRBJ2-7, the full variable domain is DVKVTQSSRYLVKRTGEKVFLECVQDMDHENMFWYRQDPGLGLRLIYFSYDVKMKEKGDIPEGYSVSREKKERFSLILESASTNQTSMYLCASSLRTLTEQYFGPGTRLTVT.

CDR3 protein: CASSGQGGANEKLFF. In DNA, the CDR3 is TGTGCCAGCAGTGGGCAGGGAGGCGCTAATGAAAAACTGTTTTTT. The chain has TRBV2 and TRBJ1-4; TRBD1 is a possible D gene (5 bases). Looked up from germline, CDR1 is SNHLY and CDR2 is FYNNEI. The V gene lost 4 bases and the J gene lost 3 bases, with 12 bases spanning the gap. This CDR3 is built from 15 residues.

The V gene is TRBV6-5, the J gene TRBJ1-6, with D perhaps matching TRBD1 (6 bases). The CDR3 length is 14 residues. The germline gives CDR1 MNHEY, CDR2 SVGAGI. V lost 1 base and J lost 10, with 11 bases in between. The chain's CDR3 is CASSYFQGQSPLHF. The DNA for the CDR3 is TGTGCCAGCAGTTACTTCCAGGGGCAGTCACCCCTCCACTTT.